This T cell receptor beta chain is drawn from a study of blood T cells in healthy people across ages. Study-wide results and caveats: PBMCs left unsorted prevented a conclusive naive versus antigen-experienced comparison.

Germline V gene lookup returns CDR1 DFQATT and CDR2 SNEGSKA (reference sequence). V was cut by 0 bases and J by 4 bases, with 12 bases left in between. The CDR3 runs to 14 residues. About this clonotype itself: Its antigen is not identified.

Through a sample-barcoded 5' primer and a J-beta primer mix, a second PCR was run for 7 to 11 cycles. TCRdb re-called the 5' RACE reads through MiXCR, storing one row per CDR3 protein. This sample has 1.5 million to 2 million distinct CDR3 sequences, with roughly 50% found just once. Sequencing used blood. The genes are TRBV20-1 and TRBJ2-5, with unresolved D. The clonotype was recovered from a woman between 35 and 50 years old in good health. The CDR3 DNA is TGCAGTGCTAGAGAAATGGGCATCGCAGAGACCCAGTACTTC. It translates to CSAREMGIAETQYF.